This record looks at one TCR beta chain sequence and its context. What it binds is unknown. The data were taken from a study of OX40 agonist ivuxolimab in advanced cancers. Turning to the study itself: While on treatment, patients had intravenous ivuxolimab at 0.01 to 10 mg/kg every 2 weeks. Those enrolled were roughly 80% male, with a mean age of about 66 years and ages from about 20 to 85.

Here immunoSEQ multiplex PCR was the method, and the copy in TCRdb shows in-frame clones only, minus some. In the table there are around 46,000 clones, about 91% of which are singletons. Study results and caveats: CD8+ T cells averaged more expanded clones than CD4+. The antigen specificity of the peripheral T cells (those that were expanded) was not determined.

The V segment lost 3 bases and the J segment 2 bases; nucleotides outside the gene matches: 7. This CDR3 comprises 15 residues. Germline V gives CDR1 SGHRS, CDR2 YFSETQ. The chain links TRBV5-1 to TRBJ2-5, with 7 bases lining up with TRBD1. This clonotype originated in an adult with an advanced solid tumor such as melanoma, head and neck, liver or kidney cancer. Sequenced material: CD4+ or CD8+ T cells sorted from blood, taken in a trial of the OX40 agonist ivuxolimab. CDR3 DNA sequence: TGCGCCAGCAGCTACCGACAGGGACCACAAGAGACCCAGTACTTC. It encodes CASSYRQGPQETQYF. Full variable domain (remainder filled in from reference TRBV5-1 and TRBJ2-5): KAGVTQTPRYLIKTRGQQVTLSCSPISGHRSVSWYQQTPGQGLQFLFEYFSETQRNKGNFPGRFSGRQFSNSRSEMNVSTLELGDSALYLCASSYRQGPQETQYFGPGTRLLVL.